This TCR beta chain was sequenced during a study of blood T cells in healthy people across ages. A second PCR, run for about 6 to 11 cycles, used a sample-barcoded 5' primer plus a J-beta primer mix. In TCRdb, the 5' RACE reads were re-called with MiXCR into one record per CDR3 protein. Of roughly 1,700,000 distinct CDR3 sequences listed, 25% to 30% were seen once; the top ten hold less than 9.5%. The sample holds many counts of this clonotype. This CDR3 region has 16 residues. Germline CDR1 KGHDR, CDR2 SFDVKD. The junction had 5 bases not matched to a gene; V was cut back by 4 bases and J by 3 bases.

The V gene is TRBV24-1, the J gene TRBJ2-4; 10 bases match TRBD1. The sequenced sample was blood. The source is a woman in her twenties or thirties in good health. The CDR3 loop reads CATSDPGQGVKNIQYF. Here the CDR3 DNA reads TGTGCCACCAGTGACCCCGGACAGGGGGTCAAAAACATTCAGTACTTC.